Listed below are T cell receptor beta chains from one sample, sequenced in a study of cytomegalovirus exposure and HLA in healthy donors. Profiled with immunoSEQ multiplex PCR; TCRdb holds only in-frame clones, not every one. The sample has over 150,000 clones; about 88% are singletons. The specimen sequenced was PBMCs. These receptors came from a man aged 18 to 35 in good health and CMV-seropositive. Both conserved end residues are part of each CDR3. D genes are given only for firm matches. Size tells how often a clone was seen (once, few, many) or the class of an expanded clone, and some rows leave it out.

-	TRBV5-1	-	TRBJ1-1	TGCGCCAGCAGCATAGACACTGAAGCTTTCTTT	CASSIDTEAFF
-	TRBV25-1	-	TRBJ1-2	TGTGCCAGCCATCGACGGGGGGTAAAGGATGGGCGTTACACCTTC	CASHRRGVKDGRYTF
-	TRBV7-8	-	TRBJ2-7	TGTGCCAGCAGCCTCGCAGGAGGAAACCGAGGAACCTACGAGCAGTACTTC	CASSLAGGNRGTYEQYF
-	TRBV7-2	TRBD1	TRBJ2-7	TGTGCCAGCAGCCCCCCCCGGGACAGGGGGCGGTACGAGCAGTACTTC	CASSPPRDRGRYEQYF
-	TRBV9	TRBD2	TRBJ2-5	TGTGCCAGCAGCGTAGCTTGGGCGGGGGGCCAAGAGACCCAGTACTTC	CASSVAWAGGQETQYF
-	TRBV30	TRBD2	TRBJ2-7	TGTGCCTGGATGGGACTAGCGGGATCTAACGAGCAGTACTTC	CAWMGLAGSNEQYF
-	TRBV19	-	TRBJ1-4	TGTGCCAGTAGTCCCATGAGGGGGTATATCGATGAAAAACTGTTTTTT	CASSPMRGYIDEKLFF
-	TRBV19	TRBD1	TRBJ1-5	TGTGCCAGTGCCGACAGGGCCTATAGCAATCAGCCCCAGCATTTT	CASADRAYSNQPQHF
-	TRBV27	TRBD1	TRBJ2-1	TGTGCCAGCAGTTTCTCCGGGACAGGGGGCACGTACAATGAGCAGTTCTTC	CASSFSGTGGTYNEQFF
once	TRBV11-2	TRBD1	TRBJ2-2	TGTGCCAGCACCGACAGGGGGCGGACCGGGGAGCTGTTTTTT	CASTDRGRTGELFF
-	TRBV7-6	-	TRBJ2-1	TGTGCCAGCAGCTTGGTGCTTGCTAACAATGAGCAGTTCTTC	CASSLVLANNEQFF
-	TRBV7-6	TRBD1	TRBJ2-2	TGTGCCAGCAGCCCGAGGGCAGGGGGCGCGAACACCGGGGAGCTGTTTTTT	CASSPRAGGANTGELFF
-	TRBV6-6	-	TRBJ2-7	TGTGCCAGCAGCTCGTCGGACAAGCCCTACGAGCAGTACTTC	CASSSSDKPYEQYF